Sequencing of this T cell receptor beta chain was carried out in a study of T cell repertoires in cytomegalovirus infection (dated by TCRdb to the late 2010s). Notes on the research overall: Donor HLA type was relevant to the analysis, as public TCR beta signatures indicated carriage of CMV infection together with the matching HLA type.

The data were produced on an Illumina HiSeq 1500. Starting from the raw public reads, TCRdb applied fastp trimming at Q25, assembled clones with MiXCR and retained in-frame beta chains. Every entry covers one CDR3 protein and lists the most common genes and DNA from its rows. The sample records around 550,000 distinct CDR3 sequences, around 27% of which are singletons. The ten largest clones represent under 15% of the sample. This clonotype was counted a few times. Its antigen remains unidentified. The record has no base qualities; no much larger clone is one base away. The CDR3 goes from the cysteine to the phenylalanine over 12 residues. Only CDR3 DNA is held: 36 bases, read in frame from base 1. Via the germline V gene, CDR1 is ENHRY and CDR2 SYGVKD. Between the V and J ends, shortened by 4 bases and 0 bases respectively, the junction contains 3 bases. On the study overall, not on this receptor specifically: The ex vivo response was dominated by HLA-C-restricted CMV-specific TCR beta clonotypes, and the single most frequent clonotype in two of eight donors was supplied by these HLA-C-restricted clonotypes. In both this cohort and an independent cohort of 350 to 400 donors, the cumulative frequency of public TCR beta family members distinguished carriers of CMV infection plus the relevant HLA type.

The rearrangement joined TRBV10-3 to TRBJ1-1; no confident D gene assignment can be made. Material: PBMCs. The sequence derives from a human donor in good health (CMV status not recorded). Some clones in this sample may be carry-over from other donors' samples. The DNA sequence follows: TGTGCCATCAGTGGAATGAACACTGAAGCTTTCTTT. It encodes CAISGMNTEAFF.